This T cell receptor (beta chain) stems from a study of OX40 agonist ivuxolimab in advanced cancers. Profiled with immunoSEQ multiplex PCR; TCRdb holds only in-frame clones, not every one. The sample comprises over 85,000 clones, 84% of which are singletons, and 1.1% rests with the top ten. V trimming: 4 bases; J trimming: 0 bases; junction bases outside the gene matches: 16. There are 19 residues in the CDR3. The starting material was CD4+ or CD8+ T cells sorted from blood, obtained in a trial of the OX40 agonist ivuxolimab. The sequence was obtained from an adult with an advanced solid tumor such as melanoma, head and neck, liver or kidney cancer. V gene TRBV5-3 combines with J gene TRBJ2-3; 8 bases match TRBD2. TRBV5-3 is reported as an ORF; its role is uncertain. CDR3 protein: CARSHFYVGTSGSTDTQYF. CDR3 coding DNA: TGTGCCAGAAGCCACTTTTATGTCGGTACTAGCGGTAGCACAGATACGCAGTATTTT.